A selection of T cell receptor beta chains follows, all from one sample in a study of T cells in Graves' hyperthyroidism and ophthalmopathy. From the multiplex PCR reads, TCRdb called clonotypes with MiXCR, one entry per CDR3 protein. The profile covers fewer than 650,000 distinct CDR3 sequences, with over 45% appearing a single time and around 44% taken by the ten largest. Input material: peripheral blood or thyroid tissue (not recorded which). The receptors come from an adult woman with Graves' disease, either hyperthyroidism or ophthalmopathy (not recorded which). CDR3s include the opening cysteine and the closing phenylalanine or tryptophan. Some rows have no size entry. The others give once, few or many, or a class for an expanded clone.

v_gene,abundance,j_gene,CDR3aa
TRBV7-8,NA,TRBJ2-5,CASSSPRGVRETQYF
TRBV27,few,TRBJ1-1,CASSQNRGGTEAFF
TRBV7-9,NA,TRBJ2-7,CASSPPYTGPEQYF
TRBV12-5,NA,TRBJ1-1,CASGRTGERGTEAFF
TRBV20-1,few,TRBJ2-3,CSATNSGTRDTQYF
TRBV7-9,NA,TRBJ2-7,CASSGDRMSIYEQYF
TRBV12-3/TRBV12-4,NA,TRBJ1-5,CASRSQANNQPQHF
TRBV9,few,TRBJ2-5,CASSVEGGAQETQYF
TRBV2,NA,TRBJ1-4,CASSERAGRSEKLFF
TRBV29-1,NA,TRBJ1-5,CSPRSNQPQHF
TRBV6-2/TRBV6-3,NA,TRBJ2-1,CASTKLAGVAYNEQFF
TRBV2,NA,TRBJ1-6,CASSAGFGPLHF
TRBV15,few,TRBJ2-7,CATRDRGSYEQYF
TRBV15,many,TRBJ2-1,CATSRAATGASEQFF
TRBV10-3,NA,TRBJ1-1,CAISDTGGNEAFF
TRBV5-1,NA,TRBJ1-1,CASSLERIVPVLNTEAFF
TRBV7-2,NA,TRBJ1-6,CASSQGQNSPLHF
TRBV7-9,NA,TRBJ1-1,CASSLERMNTEAFF
TRBV14,many,TRBJ2-7,CASSRFSSYEQYF
TRBV6-1,many,TRBJ2-7,CASSESGGTPYEQYF
TRBV6-5,few,TRBJ2-7,CASRRTGTGGHEQYF
TRBV5-8,NA,TRBJ1-4,CASSDGLGQGGDEKLFF
TRBV7-9,many,TRBJ1-6,CASSLPSGQKAALHF
TRBV20-1,many,TRBJ1-1,CSGIATGVGTEAFF
TRBV5-6,NA,TRBJ2-2,CASREGQGYTGELFF
TRBV7-8,NA,TRBJ1-2,CASSIRRIGGSGYTF
TRBV10-3,NA,TRBJ2-2,CAIGETGRELFF
TRBV20-1,NA,TRBJ1-5,CSLESGRNGQPQHF
TRBV7-2,many,TRBJ1-2,CASGRRAHGYTF
TRBV10-3,once,TRBJ1-1,CAISDPTGNTEAFF
TRBV28,NA,TRBJ1-2,CASKDRPYGYTF
TRBV29-1,many,TRBJ1-1,CSVRLNTEAFF
TRBV24-1,few,TRBJ2-5,CATSGLAGGQETQYF
TRBV7-3,few,TRBJ2-3,CASSSHVGSDTQYF
TRBV10-3,many,TRBJ2-7,CAISEGIGGSEQYF
TRBV6-1,NA,TRBJ1-5,CASSPDRRGNQPQHF
TRBV10-1,many,TRBJ2-2,CASSRGGTSELFF
TRBV6-6,NA,TRBJ2-2,CASAGTTSTGELFF
TRBV2,NA,TRBJ2-7,CASSEARPPDVYEQYF
TRBV29-1,NA,TRBJ2-1,CSAGTGNYNEQFF
TRBV29-1,once,TRBJ1-1,CSARTGELNTEAFF
TRBV29-1,many,TRBJ2-7,CSVESRKYEQYF
TRBV2,NA,TRBJ1-2,CATSGSPYGYTF
TRBV15,NA,TRBJ2-2,CATSSIRDTGELFF
TRBV7-2,NA,TRBJ2-5,CASRGRTPQETQYF
TRBV5-1,NA,TRBJ2-5,CASSTGGNTEETQYF
TRBV20-1,few,TRBJ1-5,CSARRVVDQPQHF
TRBV5-1,many,TRBJ1-1,CASSLDYAEAFF
TRBV7-9,NA,TRBJ2-2,CASSPQGLRANTGELFF
TRBV7-2,few,TRBJ2-5,CASSSYLGDEQYF
TRBV29-1,NA,TRBJ1-1,CSVVRKRGTEAFF
TRBV7-9,NA,TRBJ2-5,CASSPNPLEAIEETQYF
TRBV10-3,NA,TRBJ1-2,CAINKDRSDGYTF
TRBV10-3,few,TRBJ2-5,CATRTDLDRGRETQYF
TRBV7-2,once,TRBJ1-5,CASSLAFWGSINQPQHF
TRBV10-3,NA,TRBJ2-5,CAISEGLAGYQETQYF
TRBV7-9,few,TRBJ1-2,CASSPDRGLVYGYTF
TRBV29-1,NA,TRBJ2-7,CSVLQGPYEQYF
TRBV20-1,many,TRBJ1-1,CSARVGTNTEAFF
TRBV5-1,NA,NA,CASRVPHNEQFF